A single sample is the source of the 15 T cell receptor beta chains below, sequenced in a study of shared clonotypes between healthy human individuals. Profiling relied on immunoSEQ multiplex PCR, and the TCRdb table lists in-frame clones only, not all of them. This repertoire shows about 640,000 clones, about two thirds found once; its top ten account for 1.8%. The sequencing input was memory CD4+ T cells sorted from blood. As to subset: CD45RA-negative fraction. All receptors derive from a woman aged 25 to 39 in good health.

The chain is built from TRBV28 and TRBJ2-7; D gene ambiguous. CDR1 and CDR2 from the germline V gene are MDHEN and SYDVKM. V dropped 1 base and J dropped 7 bases, with 8 bases sitting between them. CDR3 length equals 12 residues. The CDR3: CASSLSQREQYF. CDR3 coding DNA: TGTGCCAGCAGTTTATCCCAGAGAGAGCAGTACTTC. Full variable domain (missing parts from reference TRBV28 and TRBJ2-7): DVKVTQSSRYLVKRTGEKVFLECVQDMDHENMFWYRQDPGLGLRLIYFSYDVKMKEKGDIPEGYSVSREKKERFSLILESASTNQTSMYLCASSLSQREQYFGPGTRLTVT.

This clone is a singleton in its sample. V usage is TRBV30 and J usage is TRBJ1-1, with D unclear. V was cut by 0 bases and J by 5 bases, with 10 bases left in between. Germline V lookup: CDR1 GTSNPN, CDR2 SVGIG (reference sequence). The CDR3 is 13 amino acids. The CDR3 nucleotides are TGTGCCTGGAGTGTAGGGCAGGTAACTGAAGCTTTCTTT. As protein: CAWSVGQVTEAFF.

The chain links TRBV6-6 to TRBJ1-2; possibly TRBD1 for D (5 bases). The V gene lost 5 bases and the J gene lost 2 bases, with 9 bases spanning the gap. The CDR3 is 13 amino acids. Germline V gene sequence: CDR1 MNHNY, CDR2 SVGAGI (reference sequence). In DNA, the CDR3 is TGTGCCAGCAGTGGGGACTGGAACTATGGCTACACCTTC. Its translation: CASSGDWNYGYTF.

Comment on this clone: A read error may produce the germline difference seen at one junction end. The gene calls are TRBV7-6 and TRBJ1-4; 9 positions agree with TRBD1. CDR3 size: 15 residues. Germline lookup yields CDR1 SGHVS and CDR2 FNYEAQ. CDR3: CASSLGQGQNEKLFF. CDR3 DNA sequence: TGTGCCAGCAGTTTAGGACAGGGGCAAAATGAAAAACTGTTTTTT.

Turning to this clone: Its ends do not fully match the called genes, so a read error is possible. This rearrangement joins TRBV5-1 to TRBJ1-3; 7 bases line up with TRBD1. Germline assignment: CDR1 SGHRS and CDR2 YFSETQ. The CDR3 runs to 14 residues. The CDR3 region has the DNA TGCGCCACCAGCACCGGGACAGAAGGAAACACCATATATTTT. Protein sequence: CATSTGTEGNTIYF.

This clone came up once. The chain joins TRBV19 to TRBJ2-5; 14 bases are a match to TRBD2. With 5 bases clipped from V and 5 bases from J, the junction kept 13 bases outside the gene matches. Germline loops: CDR1 LNHDA, CDR2 SQIVND (reference sequence). This CDR3 comprises 18 residues. This CDR3 is CASSRPGTSGSGVETQYF. CDR3 DNA: TGTGCCAGTAGTCGTCCCGGGACTAGCGGGAGTGGGGTGGAGACCCAGTACTTC.

This clone has a handful of counts. The CDR3 spells CASSPQGALRNTIYF. CDR3 nucleotides: TGTGCCAGCAGCCCACAGGGGGCTCTCAGAAACACCATATATTTT. The chain is built from TRBV7-9 and TRBJ1-3, with 9 bases aligning to TRBD1. The CDR3 has 15 residues. Germline loops: CDR1 SEHNR, CDR2 FQNEAQ (reference sequence). J gave up 5 bases and V 5 bases, and 7 bases lay outside the gene matches.

V and J are TRBV28 and TRBJ2-1; 13 bases are shared with TRBD2. The CDR3 consists of 15 residues. Trimming took 6 bases from V and 6 from J; bases not matched to a gene: 5. Per the germline V gene, CDR1 is MDHEN and CDR2 is SYDVKM. For the CDR3, the DNA is TGTGCCAGCAGCCTTGGACTAGCGGGAGCCAATGAGCAGTTCTTC. Protein sequence: CASSLGLAGANEQFF. Together with reference TRBV28 and TRBJ2-1, the CDR3 gives the full variable domain: DVKVTQSSRYLVKRTGEKVFLECVQDMDHENMFWYRQDPGLGLRLIYFSYDVKMKEKGDIPEGYSVSREKKERFSLILESASTNQTSMYLCASSLGLAGANEQFFGPGTRLTVL.

V and J are TRBV18 and TRBJ1-1; 11 bases map to TRBD1. The CDR3 consists of 14 residues. V was pared by 5 bases and J by 6 bases, with 5 bases of the junction left unmatched. The germline CDR1 and CDR2 sequences are KGHSH and LQKENI. The CDR3 sequence is CASSFGQGASEAFF. In nucleotides, the CDR3 is TGTGCCAGCTCATTCGGACAGGGGGCCTCTGAAGCTTTCTTT.

V is TRBV28 and J is TRBJ2-3, with a possible D match to TRBD2 (6 bases). Germline loops: CDR1 MDHEN, CDR2 SYDVKM. V shed 1 base and J shed 4 bases, with 27 bases lying between them. The CDR3 runs to 20 residues. The CDR3 sequence is CASSLFLRLGTLGPPDTQYF. The CDR3 DNA sequence: TGTGCCAGCAGTTTATTCTTAAGGTTGGGGACTTTGGGTCCCCCAGATACGCAGTATTTT.

This clone was seen a handful of times. The chain links TRBV18 to TRBJ2-1; 12 bases map to TRBD2. The CDR3 runs to 14 residues. Germline V gene data show CDR1 as KGHSH and CDR2 as LQKENI. Trimming removed 6 bases from V and 8 bases from J; junction bases left unmatched: 5. CDR3 in DNA: TGTGCCAGCTCTGGACTAGCGGGAAAGGATGAGCAGTTCTTC. It is translated as CASSGLAGKDEQFF.

J is TRBJ2-7 and V is TRBV5-1, with a tentative D call TRBD1 (6 bases). The CDR3 consists of 12 residues. Germline CDR1 and CDR2: SGHRS and YFSETQ. Trimming removed 7 bases from V and 0 bases from J, with 8 bases in between. This chain's CDR3 is CASRQDSYEQYF. The CDR3 DNA reads as TGCGCCAGCCGACAGGACTCCTACGAGCAGTACTTC.

This clone came up many times. The germline gene is not matched at one end of the junction; a read error may be the cause. Distinct nucleotide sequences in the sample also encode this CDR3. The genes are TRBV7-2 and TRBJ2-7; TRBD2 agrees at 11 bases. Germline CDR1 SGHTA, CDR2 FQGNSA. The CDR3 has 15 residues. The CDR3, as DNA: TGTGCCAGCAGCCTAGCGGGAGGTCTATCCTACGAGCAGTACTTC. Encoded protein: CASSLAGGLSYEQYF.

J is TRBJ2-7 and V is TRBV5-1; D might be TRBD1 (5 bases). The CDR3 contains 15 residues. Germline V lookup: CDR1 SGHRS, CDR2 YFSETQ. Trimming took 0 bases from V and 4 from J, leaving 14 bases between them. CDR3 nucleotides: TGCGCCAGCAGCTTGGCCTGGGGCTCCAGTTACGAGCAGTACTTC. Translated, it gives CASSLAWGSSYEQYF.

Comments on this clone: Other DNA variants within this sample encode the same CDR3. J is TRBJ1-2 and V is TRBV28; 7 nucleotides line up with TRBD1. V dropped 6 bases and J dropped 4; count of bases not matched to a gene: 2. Germline V gene data show CDR1 as MDHEN and CDR2 as SYDVKM. CDR3 length equals 12 residues. The CDR3 protein is CASRGQLYGYTF. The CDR3 DNA reads as TGTGCCAGCAGGGGACAGCTCTATGGCTACACCTTC.